The present entry profiles one T cell receptor beta chain with its context. Its antigen target is currently unknown. The input lacks base qualities; no much larger clone sits a single base away. The library was built by means of 5' RACE. The sequencer listed for this sample is Illumina HiSeq 2500. The second PCR ran for about 6 to 12 cycles and used a J-beta primer mix along with a sample-barcoded 5' primer. Each TCR beta cDNA molecule received a unique molecular identifier from a template-switch 5' adaptor carrying 12 random nucleotides. Each sample yielded at least 2.5 million CDR3-containing paired-end reads. First-strand cDNA was synthesized from all RNA with the Mint cDNA synthesis kit, primed by a TRBC-specific oligonucleotide. Following uracil-DNA glycosylase treatment, all cDNA underwent a first 18-cycle PCR with the universal primers M1SS and BC2_uni_R. As for how the authors treated the data: Each sample was normalized by randomly selecting 1 million high-quality reads, each carrying a distinct molecular identifier. Reads with shared molecular identifiers were discarded instead of being binned into consensus sequences. CDR3 identification, clonotype clustering and error correction used MiTCR with a Q25 quality threshold and the strictest error-elimination algorithm. A nonparametric unseen species model using Euler transformation provided a lower-bound estimate of total TCR beta diversity. TCRdb reprocessed the public reads (quality trimming at Q25 with fastp, clone calling with MiXCR) and kept in-frame beta chains. Records with the same CDR3 protein are collapsed into one entry carrying the most frequent genes and DNA. The V and J calls and clone size come from TCRdb's table, not from the authors' own analysis. The sample data list 1.6 million or so distinct CDR3 sequences, and roughly 32% of these were observed just once. The ten largest make up around 11% of the sample.

The data derive from a study of blood T cells in healthy people across ages (dated by TCRdb to 2013 to 2016). For the wider study: In model experiments, roughly one uniquely barcoded TCR beta cDNA molecule per two T cells was captured by template switching. Using the same blood draw, the study looked at two additional independent replicas of 1 million unique cDNA reads for two donors, one aged 18 to 30 and the other aged 80 or older. Donors of different ages were randomly distributed across sequencing lanes to avoid experimental bias. Donors were grouped into four age groups: young (average roughly 17 years), middle-aged (less than 40), aged (over 55) and long-lived (approximately 81). Age-related changes in TCR beta repertoire diversity were measured in the study by deep sequencing normalized with unique cDNA molecular identifiers.

On the study overall, not on this receptor specifically: Compared with the aged group, the long-lived group had more naive CD4+ T cells, fewer expanded clones and increased TCR diversity, a pattern suggesting age selection. Estimates of total diversity from one million sequenced T cells were regarded as lower bounds and underestimates. Observed TCR beta diversity per million T cells fell roughly linearly with age, and a significant reduction was already apparent by age about 43. Donor CMV infection status was unknown, potentially confounding age-related changes in expanded clonotypes. Bulk unsorted PBMC profiling prevented conclusive comparison of naive and antigen-experienced compartments. The percentage of naive T cells measured by flow cytometry correlated strongly with observed TCR beta diversity.

Systemically healthy Caucasian individuals from Russia, 39 in total and aged roughly 6 to 90 years, were included as donors. Roughly 10 milliliters of peripheral blood were collected from each donor into EDTA-treated Vacutainer tubes. PBMCs were isolated by Ficoll-Paque density-gradient centrifugation, with at least 7 million obtained per sample. Trizol reagent was used to extract total RNA from the PBMCs, yielding at least 6 micrograms per sample. For every donor, flow cytometry on a PBMC aliquot measured the percentage of naive CD45RAhigh/CD27high T cells. Material: blood. This TCR came from a woman aged 25 to 39 in good health.

The CDR3 here reads CASSLVTENEQYF. The bases read TGTGCCAGCAGCTTAGTTACGGAAAACGAGCAGTACTTC. The V and J genes are TRBV7-8 and TRBJ2-7, with the D gene uncertain. V drops 1 base and J drops 5 bases, leaving 9 bases in between. Taken from the germline V gene, the CDR1 and CDR2 loops are SGHVS and FQNEAQ. The CDR3 starts with the cysteine, ends with the phenylalanine, and has 13 residues. The CDR3 DNA has 39 bases and is translated from base 1.